This T cell receptor beta chain originates from a study of response to subunit inactivated influenza vaccine. The germline V gene encodes CDR1 MNHEY and CDR2 SVGEGT. The CDR3 has 16 amino acids. The trim removed 6 bases at V and 8 bases at J, leaving 14 bases unmatched. Findings of the study overall: The authors suggested that every seasonal influenza vaccination recruits few new T cells.

MiXCR, run by TCRdb on the RT-PCR reads, gives a single entry per CDR3 protein. The sample includes approximately 680,000 distinct CDR3 sequences, approximately 14% seen only once; the top ten take more than 9%. As for this clonotype: What it recognizes is unknown.

This TCR was sampled from a man aged 45-65 years who received an inactivated influenza vaccine. The chain employs TRBV6-2 or TRBV6-3 and TRBJ2-4, with TRBD1 identical over 9 bases. Sequenced material: PBMCs from blood, taken 12 days after vaccination. CDR3 residues: CASSYPSRQGGDIQYF. The CDR3 nucleotides are TGTGCCAGCAGCTACCCCTCTAGACAGGGGGGGGACATTCAGTACTTC.